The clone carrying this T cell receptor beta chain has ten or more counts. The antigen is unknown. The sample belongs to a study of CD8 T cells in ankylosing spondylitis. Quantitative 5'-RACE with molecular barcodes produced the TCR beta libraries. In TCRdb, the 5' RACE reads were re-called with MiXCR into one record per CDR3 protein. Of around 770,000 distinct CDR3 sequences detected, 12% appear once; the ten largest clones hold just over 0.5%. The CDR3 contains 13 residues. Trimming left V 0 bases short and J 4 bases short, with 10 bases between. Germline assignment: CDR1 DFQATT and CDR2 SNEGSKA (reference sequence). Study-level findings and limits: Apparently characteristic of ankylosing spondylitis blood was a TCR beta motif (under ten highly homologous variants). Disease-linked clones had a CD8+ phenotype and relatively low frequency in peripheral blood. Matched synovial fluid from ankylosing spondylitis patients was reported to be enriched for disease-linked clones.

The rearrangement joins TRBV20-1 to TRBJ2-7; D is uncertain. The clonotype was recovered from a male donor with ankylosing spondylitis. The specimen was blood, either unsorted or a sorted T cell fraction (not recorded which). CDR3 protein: CSARDIATYEQYF. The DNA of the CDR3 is TGCAGTGCTAGAGATATTGCGACTTACGAGCAGTACTTC.